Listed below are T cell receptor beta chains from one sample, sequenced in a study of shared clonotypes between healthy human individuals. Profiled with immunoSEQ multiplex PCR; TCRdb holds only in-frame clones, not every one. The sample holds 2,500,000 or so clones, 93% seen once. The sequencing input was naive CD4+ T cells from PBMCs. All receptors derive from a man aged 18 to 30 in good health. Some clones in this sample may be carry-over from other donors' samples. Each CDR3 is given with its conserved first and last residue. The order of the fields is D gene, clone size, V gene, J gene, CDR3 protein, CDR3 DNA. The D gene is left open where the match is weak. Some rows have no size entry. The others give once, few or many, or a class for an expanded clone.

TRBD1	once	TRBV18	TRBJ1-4	CASSSRTGTGPATNEKLFF	TGTGCCAGCTCATCTCGAACCGGGACAGGTCCAGCAACTAATGAAAAACTGTTTTTT
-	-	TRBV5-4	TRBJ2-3	CASRGSGDTQYF	TGTGCCAGCAGGGGGTCGGGGGATACGCAGTATTTT
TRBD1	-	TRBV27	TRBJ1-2	CASTTGQGNGYTF	TGTGCCAGCACCACGGGACAGGGGAATGGCTACACCTTC
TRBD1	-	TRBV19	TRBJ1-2	CASSIERRGRMGYTF	TGTGCCAGTAGTATAGAACGGAGGGGGCGAATGGGCTACACCTTC
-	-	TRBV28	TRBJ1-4	CASSTPGGADEKLFF	TGTGCCAGCAGTACACCAGGAGGGGCGGATGAAAAACTGTTTTTT
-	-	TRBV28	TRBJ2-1	CASSSLLWSSYNEQFF	TGTGCCAGCAGTTCCCTCCTATGGAGCTCCTACAATGAGCAGTTCTTC
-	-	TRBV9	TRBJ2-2	CASSVRRQNTGELFF	TGTGCCAGCAGCGTCCGGCGACAGAACACCGGGGAGCTGTTTTTT
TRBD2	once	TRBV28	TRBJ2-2	CASSRTFGTSGRGTGELFF	TGTGCCAGCAGTCGAACGTTCGGGACTAGCGGGAGAGGGACCGGGGAGCTGTTTTTT
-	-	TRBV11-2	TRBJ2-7	CASSSHYEQYF	TGTGCCAGCAGCTCCCATTACGAGCAGTACTTC
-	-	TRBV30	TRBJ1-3	CAWRSENSGNTIYF	TGTGCCTGGAGGTCGGAGAACTCTGGAAACACCATATATTTT
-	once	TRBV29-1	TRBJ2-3	CSGQGGSTDTQYF	TGCAGCGGACAGGGAGGGTCCACAGATACGCAGTATTTT
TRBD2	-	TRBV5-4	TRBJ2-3	CASRPPSGTSTDTQYF	TGTGCCAGCCGTCCCCCTAGCGGAACTAGCACAGATACGCAGTATTTT
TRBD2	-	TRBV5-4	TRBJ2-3	CASSLALAGIADTQYF	TGTGCCAGCAGCTTGGCACTAGCGGGAATTGCAGATACGCAGTATTTT
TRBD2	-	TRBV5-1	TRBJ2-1	CASSLGPLSGRTNEQFF	TGCGCCAGCAGCTTGGGGCCCCTTAGCGGGAGGACCAATGAGCAGTTCTTC
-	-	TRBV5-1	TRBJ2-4	CASSRGPLAKNIQYF	TGCGCCAGCAGCCGGGGGCCCCTAGCCAAAAACATTCAGTACTTC
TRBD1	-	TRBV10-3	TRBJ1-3	CATGQGAIRAGNTIYF	TGTGCCACGGGACAGGGGGCTATACGAGCTGGAAACACCATATATTTT
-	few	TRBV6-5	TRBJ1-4	CASSYRGDEKLFF	TGTGCCAGCAGTTACCGGGGAGATGAAAAACTGTTTTTT
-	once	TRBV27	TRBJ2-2	CASSIRASNTGELFF	TGTGCCAGCAGTATCCGGGCCTCGAACACCGGGGAGCTGTTTTTT
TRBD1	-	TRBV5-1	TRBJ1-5	CASSSGQGNQPQHF	TGCGCCAGCAGCTCAGGACAGGGCAATCAGCCCCAGCATTTT
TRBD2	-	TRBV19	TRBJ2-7	CASRGLAKGEQYF	TGTGCCAGTAGAGGACTAGCTAAGGGCGAGCAGTACTTC
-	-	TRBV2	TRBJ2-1	CASSVLGGSYNEQFF	TGTGCCAGCAGTGTTCTGGGAGGCTCCTACAATGAGCAGTTCTTC
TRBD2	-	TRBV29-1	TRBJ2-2	CSVEGSGGSNTGELFF	TGCAGCGTTGAAGGTTCGGGGGGATCGAACACCGGGGAGCTGTTTTTT
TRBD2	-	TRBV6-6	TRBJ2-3	CASTSGGSGSRDTQYF	TGTGCCAGCACCTCCGGTGGGAGCGGGAGTAGAGATACGCAGTATTTT
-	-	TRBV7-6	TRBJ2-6	CASSLAGATGANVLTF	TGTGCCAGCAGCTTGGCGGGGGCGACCGGGGCCAACGTCCTGACTTTC
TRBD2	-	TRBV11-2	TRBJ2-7	CASSSLAGGAGEQYF	TGTGCCAGCAGCTCCTTAGCGGGAGGAGCTGGAGAGCAGTACTTC
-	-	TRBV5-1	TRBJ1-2	CASSFGPGLDYGYTF	TGCGCCAGCAGCTTCGGACCAGGACTTGACTATGGCTACACCTTC
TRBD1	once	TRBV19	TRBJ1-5	CASSMFRGNQPQHF	TGTGCCAGTAGTATGTTCAGGGGGAATCAGCCCCAGCATTTT
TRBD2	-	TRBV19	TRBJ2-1	CASTEGLADYNEQFF	TGTGCCAGTACCGAGGGACTAGCGGACTACAATGAGCAGTTCTTC
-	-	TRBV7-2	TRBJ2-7	CASSEGGAYEQYF	TGTGCCAGCAGCGAGGGGGGGGCCTACGAGCAGTACTTC
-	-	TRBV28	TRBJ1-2	CASRGAEGSANYGYTF	TGTGCCAGCAGGGGGGCAGAGGGATCAGCTAACTATGGCTACACCTTC
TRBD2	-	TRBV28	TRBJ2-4	CASSLFSGAGGEIQYF	TGTGCCAGCAGTTTATTTTCAGGGGCCGGGGGGGAGATTCAGTACTTC
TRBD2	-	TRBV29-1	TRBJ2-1	CSVEWTSGRAYEQFF	TGCAGCGTTGAATGGACTAGCGGGAGGGCCTATGAGCAGTTCTTC
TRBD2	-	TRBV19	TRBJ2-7	CASSIGGRAHEQYF	TGTGCCAGTAGTATTGGCGGGAGAGCCCACGAGCAGTACTTC
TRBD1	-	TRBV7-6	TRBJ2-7	CASSFRQGGYEQYF	TGTGCCAGCAGCTTTAGACAGGGCGGGTACGAGCAGTACTTC
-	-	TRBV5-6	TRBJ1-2	CASSIGTNGYTF	TGTGCCAGCAGTATCGGGACGAATGGCTACACCTTC
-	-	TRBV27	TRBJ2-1	CASSFRSGREQFF	TGTGCCAGCAGTTTTAGAAGCGGCAGAGAGCAGTTCTTC
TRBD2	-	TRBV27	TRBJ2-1	CASSPTSAGLSYNEQFF	TGTGCCAGCAGTCCGACTAGCGCGGGACTGAGTTACAATGAGCAGTTCTTC